These 16 T cell receptor beta chains were all obtained from the same sample, sequenced in a study of blood T cells in healthy people across ages. Primed by a sample-barcoded 5' primer and a J-beta primer mix, a second PCR proceeded for roughly 6 to 12 cycles. Using its own MiXCR run on the 5' RACE reads, TCRdb lists one record per CDR3 protein. In the table there are some 860,000 distinct CDR3 sequences, roughly 56% of which are singletons. Sequenced material: blood. These receptors were taken from a man aged 35-49 years in good health.

The CDR3: CSARPQWGQGWVSTYNEQFF. For the CDR3, the DNA is TGCAGTGCTAGACCCCAATGGGGACAGGGGTGGGTCTCCACCTACAATGAGCAGTTCTTC. The V gene is TRBV20-1, the J gene TRBJ2-1; 10 bases fit TRBD1. V lost 2 bases, J lost 2 bases, and 18 bases stayed unmatched. This CDR3 is built from 20 residues. Germline V gene data show CDR1 as DFQATT and CDR2 as SNEGSKA (reference sequence).

With regard to this clonotype: A read error may be the cause here, since a much bigger clone is one base away. The V call is TRBV9, the J call TRBJ2-7; D not resolved. The DNA matches TRBJ2-5 better at its end, which makes the J call doubtful. The length of the CDR3 is 14 residues. The germline gives CDR1 SGDLS, CDR2 YYNGEE. CDR3 in DNA: TGTGTCAGCAGCGTAGGTGACTTCAAAGAGACCCAGTACTTC. Translation gives CVSSVGDFKETQYF.

The V call is TRBV5-1, the J call TRBJ2-7; TRBD2 is a possible D gene (6 bases). This CDR3 has 14 amino acids. The germline gives CDR1 SGHRS, CDR2 YFSETQ. Trimming removed 4 bases at V and 0 bases at J, with 11 bases between. CDR3 DNA: TGCGCCAGCAGCAACCGGGAGACCTCCTACGAGCAGTACTTC. This translates into CASSNRETSYEQYF.

This chain uses TRBV28 with TRBJ2-7; 7 positions agree with TRBD1. The CDR3 consists of 13 residues. V shed 8 bases, J shed 4 bases, and the junction held 8 bases outside the gene matches. Germline-derived CDR1 and CDR2 are MDHEN and SYDVKM. CDR3 nucleotide sequence: TGTGCCAGCTCGGGAAGGGGGCCTTACGAGCAGTACTTC. It is translated as CASSGRGPYEQYF.

The rearrangement links TRBV7-2 to TRBJ2-1; D gene ambiguous. V lost 1 base to trimming and J lost 8 bases, with 12 bases between them. The CDR3 length is 14 residues. Germline CDR1 SGHTA, CDR2 FQGNSA. Here the CDR3 DNA reads TGTGCCAGCAGCTTAGATGTCGTGCGTGATGAGCAGTTCTTC. The encoded protein is CASSLDVVRDEQFF.

The CDR3 nucleotides read TGTGCCACCAGCGGGACAGGCTATAATTCACCCCTCCACTTT. Residues: CATSGTGYNSPLHF. This chain uses TRBV15 with TRBJ1-6; 8 bases are a match to TRBD1. V shed 5 bases and J 3 bases; nucleotides not matched to a gene: 0. Germline assignment: CDR1 LNHNV and CDR2 YYDKDF (reference sequence). This CDR3 has 14 residues.

This chain links TRBV27 with TRBJ1-6, with TRBD1 as a possible D gene (5 bases). V lost 5 bases and J lost 15, with 23 bases in between. The CDR3 runs to 15 residues. The germline CDR1 and CDR2 sequences are MNHEY and SMNVEV (reference sequence). Here the CDR3 reads CASSLRDGSLSILHF. In DNA form, the CDR3 reads TGTGCCAGCAGTCTCCGGGACGGAAGTCTTTCAATCCTCCACTTT.

This clonotype was seen a handful of times. This chain connects TRBV4-3 to TRBJ2-7; 11 bases are a match to TRBD1. CDR1 and CDR2 from the germline V gene are LGHNA and YSLEER. The CDR3 has 15 residues. V lost 5 bases and J lost 6; bases outside the gene matches: 9. In DNA form, the CDR3 reads TGCGCCAGCAGCTACAATACCGGGACAGGGGGCGAGCAGTACTTC. Protein product: CASSYNTGTGGEQYF.

This chain uses TRBV28 with TRBJ1-6; 7 bases are shared with TRBD1. With V trimmed by 6 bases and J by 5 bases, 7 bases remained unmatched. CDR3 length: 15 residues. CDR1 and CDR2 from the germline V gene are MDHEN and SYDVKM. The CDR3 region has the DNA TGTGCCAGCAGCGAAGCCGACAGGGATAATTCACCCCTCCACTTT. This gives the protein CASSEADRDNSPLHF.

This clonotype has a handful of counts. The chain carries TRBV28 and TRBJ2-1; the D gene is possibly TRBD2 (6 bases). The CDR3 sequence is 13 residues long. V lost 10 bases, J lost 4 bases, and 14 bases lay in between. The germline V gene encodes CDR1 MDHEN and CDR2 SYDVKM. In DNA form, the CDR3 reads TGTGCCACCTACCAGGAGGGGTACAATGAGCAGTTCTTC. Its protein product is CATYQEGYNEQFF.

The J gene is TRBJ1-2, the V gene TRBV29-1; D gene unclear. The CDR3 extends over 10 amino acids. The V gene's germline CDR1 is SQVTM and CDR2 ANQGSEA. Trimming pared 5 bases from V and 5 bases from J, leaving 6 bases between. The CDR3 bases are TGCAGCGTTTCCCTTTATGGCTACACCTTC. Amino acids: CSVSLYGYTF.

The chain joins TRBV7-8 to TRBJ2-3, with TRBD2 matching 7 bases. The CDR3 length is 16 residues. J gave up 1 base and V 5 bases, and 9 bases lay outside the gene matches. CDR1 is SGHVS, CDR2 FQNEAQ, per germline. The chain's CDR3 is CASSAQAGQRTDTQYF. Written as DNA, the CDR3 is TGTGCCAGCAGCGCCCAAGCGGGGCAACGCACAGATACGCAGTATTTT.

V gene TRBV10-3 combines with J gene TRBJ2-4, with 7 positions matching TRBD1. The V and J ends lost 0 bases and 4 bases, in that order; junction bases with no gene match: 9. Germline assignment: CDR1 ENHRY and CDR2 SYGVKD. The CDR3 is 17 amino acids. This CDR3 is CAISESNVGTEKNIQYF. DNA for the CDR3: TGTGCCATCAGTGAGTCAAACGTCGGGACAGAAAAAAACATTCAGTACTTC.

The chain has TRBV10-3 and TRBJ2-7; D assignment may be TRBD1 or TRBD2 (6 bases each). This CDR3 has 14 amino acids. Germline CDR1 reads ENHRY; CDR2 reads SYGVKD. The V end lost 2 bases, the J end lost 4 bases, and 12 bases lay between the germline ends. In DNA, the CDR3 is TGTGCCATCAGTGAGGGAGGGGGTTGGTACGAGCAGTACTTC. Protein sequence: CAISEGGGWYEQYF.

With regard to this clonotype: A read error may account for a junction end that differs from germline. The CDR3 nucleotides read TGTGCCATCGGTGATAACGGGTGGGATTCCATGAACACTGAAGCTTTCTTT. It encodes CAIGDNGWDSMNTEAFF. V gene TRBV10-3 combines with J gene TRBJ1-1; D is unclear. Per germline, CDR1 ENHRY and CDR2 SYGVKD. The CDR3 runs to 17 residues.

This clonotype was seen just once. The V and J genes are TRBV20-1 and TRBJ1-1, with D possibly TRBD1 on 6 matching bases. Germline lookup yields CDR1 DFQATT and CDR2 SNEGSKA (reference sequence). Trimming took off 3 bases at V and 4 bases at J, with 15 bases between the two ends. CDR3 length: 14 residues. CDR3: CSASEPRTVTEAFF. The CDR3, as DNA: TGCAGTGCTAGCGAACCCCGGACAGTCACTGAAGCTTTCTTT.